These T cell receptor beta chains were read from a single sample in a study of lymphopenia after photon versus proton radiotherapy. The method was immunoSEQ multiplex PCR; TCRdb's version includes in-frame clones alone and lacks a portion of them. The sample shows about 17,000 clones, 90% to 95% of them seen only once. This specimen was peripheral blood, taken from a patient treated with photon-based radiotherapy. The origin of the receptors is a man aged 55 to 70 with pancreatic cancer. CDR3s include the opening cysteine and the closing phenylalanine or tryptophan. D genes are given only for firm matches. Clone size appears in some rows only: once, few, many, or a class for an expanded clone.

V gene: TRBV7-3
J gene: TRBJ1-1
clone size: once
D gene: NA
CDR3 protein: CASSLTTVQGPNTEAFF
CDR3 DNA: TGTGCCAGCAGCTTAACTACAGTTCAGGGGCCGAACACTGAAGCTTTCTTT

V gene: TRBV19
J gene: TRBJ2-1
clone size: NA
D gene: NA
CDR3 protein: CASNGRINNEQFF
CDR3 DNA: TGTGCCAGTAACGGGCGGATAAACAATGAGCAGTTCTTC

V gene: TRBV12-5
J gene: TRBJ1-2
clone size: once
D gene: NA
CDR3 protein: CASGLANSSPPYGYTF
CDR3 DNA: TGTGCTAGTGGTTTGGCGAACAGTTCCCCTCCCTATGGCTACACCTTC

V gene: TRBV4-3
J gene: TRBJ1-3
clone size: NA
D gene: NA
CDR3 protein: CASKWQGTGNTIYF
CDR3 DNA: TGCGCCAGCAAGTGGCAGGGCACTGGAAACACCATATATTTT

V gene: TRBV7-9
J gene: TRBJ2-1
clone size: NA
D gene: NA
CDR3 protein: CASRPLGRPTYNEQFF
CDR3 DNA: TGTGCCAGCAGACCCCTGGGCAGACCAACCTACAATGAGCAGTTCTTC

V gene: TRBV15
J gene: TRBJ1-1
clone size: NA
D gene: NA
CDR3 protein: CATSRDLGVAEAFF
CDR3 DNA: TGTGCCACCAGCAGAGATTTAGGAGTAGCTGAAGCTTTCTTT

V gene: TRBV6-6
J gene: TRBJ1-1
clone size: NA
D gene: NA
CDR3 protein: CASSDWVPNTEAFF
CDR3 DNA: TGTGCCAGCAGTGACTGGGTACCTAACACTGAAGCTTTCTTT

V gene: TRBV6-5
J gene: TRBJ2-3
clone size: NA
D gene: NA
CDR3 protein: CASSYSRDTQYF
CDR3 DNA: TGTGCCAGCAGTTACTCGAGAGATACGCAGTATTTT

V gene: TRBV10-1
J gene: TRBJ2-7
clone size: NA
D gene: NA
CDR3 protein: CASSVGRSDFYEQYF
CDR3 DNA: TGCGCCAGCAGTGTCGGACGGTCCGACTTCTACGAGCAGTACTTC

V gene: TRBV4-3
J gene: TRBJ2-3
clone size: NA
D gene: NA
CDR3 protein: CASSQDTADTQYF
CDR3 DNA: TGCGCCAGCAGCCAAGATACGGCAGATACGCAGTATTTT

V gene: TRBV5-1
J gene: TRBJ2-1
clone size: NA
D gene: NA
CDR3 protein: CASSQTGNNEQFF
CDR3 DNA: TGCGCCAGCAGCCAAACAGGGAACAATGAGCAGTTCTTC

V gene: TRBV7-3
J gene: TRBJ2-2
clone size: NA
D gene: TRBD2
CDR3 protein: CASSLPSGGKKANTGELFF
CDR3 DNA: TGTGCCAGCAGCTTACCTAGCGGGGGCAAAAAAGCGAACACCGGGGAGCTGTTTTTT

V gene: TRBV7-9
J gene: TRBJ2-1
clone size: NA
D gene: TRBD2
CDR3 protein: CASSHSGGQYNEQFF
CDR3 DNA: TGTGCCAGCAGCCATAGCGGGGGGCAATACAATGAGCAGTTCTTC

V gene: TRBV30
J gene: TRBJ2-7
clone size: NA
D gene: NA
CDR3 protein: CACTPSSYEQYF
CDR3 DNA: TGTGCCTGTACCCCGAGCTCCTACGAGCAGTACTTC

V gene: TRBV18
J gene: TRBJ1-1
clone size: NA
D gene: NA
CDR3 protein: CASSPSQSDEAFF
CDR3 DNA: TGTGCCAGCTCACCATCCCAGAGTGATGAAGCTTTCTTT

V gene: TRBV5-6
J gene: TRBJ1-6
clone size: NA
D gene: NA
CDR3 protein: CASSLGFRENSPLHF
CDR3 DNA: TGTGCCAGCAGCTTAGGGTTCAGGGAGAATTCACCCCTCCACTTT

V gene: TRBV21-1
J gene: TRBJ2-7
clone size: once
D gene: NA
CDR3 protein: CASPPLKTGQSSYEQYF
CDR3 DNA: TGTGCCAGCCCACCGTTGAAAACGGGACAGAGCTCCTACGAGCAGTACTTC

V gene: TRBV18
J gene: TRBJ1-1
clone size: NA
D gene: NA
CDR3 protein: CASSYGRGNTEAFF
CDR3 DNA: TGTGCCAGCTCTTACGGACGGGGCAACACTGAAGCTTTCTTT

V gene: TRBV5-1
J gene: TRBJ2-7
clone size: NA
D gene: TRBD2
CDR3 protein: CASSLDPSGGWNEQYF
CDR3 DNA: TGCGCCAGCAGCTTGGATCCTAGCGGGGGTTGGAACGAGCAGTACTTC

V gene: TRBV28
J gene: TRBJ2-1
clone size: NA
D gene: NA
CDR3 protein: CASSPAYGQFF
CDR3 DNA: TGTGCCAGCAGTCCCGCGTATGGGCAGTTCTTC

V gene: TRBV11-1
J gene: TRBJ2-3
clone size: NA
D gene: NA
CDR3 protein: CASSLHSDTQYF
CDR3 DNA: TGTGCCAGCAGCCTCCATTCAGATACGCAGTATTTT

V gene: TRBV7-9
J gene: TRBJ1-5
clone size: NA
D gene: NA
CDR3 protein: CASSLAADQPQHF
CDR3 DNA: TGTGCCAGCAGCTTGGCGGCCGACCAGCCCCAGCATTTT

V gene: TRBV9
J gene: TRBJ1-3
clone size: NA
D gene: NA
CDR3 protein: CASSVGEGAGNTIYF
CDR3 DNA: TGTGCCAGCAGCGTAGGAGAAGGGGCCGGAAACACCATATATTTT

V gene: TRBV6-1
J gene: TRBJ1-3
clone size: NA
D gene: NA
CDR3 protein: CASSENLGNTIYF
CDR3 DNA: TGTGCCAGCAGTGAAAATCTGGGCAACACCATATATTTT

V gene: TRBV27
J gene: TRBJ1-4
clone size: NA
D gene: TRBD1
CDR3 protein: CASSLSGTGAEKLFF
CDR3 DNA: TGTGCCAGCAGTTTATCCGGGACAGGGGCTGAAAAACTGTTTTTT

V gene: TRBV5-4
J gene: TRBJ2-1
clone size: NA
D gene: TRBD2
CDR3 protein: CASSLGLAKMMSSYNEQFF
CDR3 DNA: TGTGCCAGCAGCTTGGGACTAGCCAAAATGATGTCCTCCTACAATGAGCAGTTCTTC

V gene: TRBV30
J gene: TRBJ1-1
clone size: NA
D gene: NA
CDR3 protein: CAWTMRGQNTEAFF
CDR3 DNA: TGTGCCTGGACTATGCGGGGACAGAACACTGAAGCTTTCTTT

V gene: TRBV4-1
J gene: TRBJ2-1
clone size: NA
D gene: NA
CDR3 protein: CASSQDGTSRNNEQFF
CDR3 DNA: TGCGCCAGCAGCCAGGACGGGACCTCTAGGAACAATGAGCAGTTCTTC

V gene: TRBV5-1
J gene: TRBJ2-1
clone size: NA
D gene: TRBD2
CDR3 protein: CASRREGVEYNEQFF
CDR3 DNA: TGCGCCAGCAGACGGGAGGGTGTTGAATACAATGAGCAGTTCTTC

V gene: TRBV11-2
J gene: TRBJ1-1
clone size: once
D gene: NA
CDR3 protein: CASSLWGPNTEAFF
CDR3 DNA: TGTGCCAGCAGCTTATGGGGACCTAACACTGAAGCTTTCTTT

V gene: TRBV18
J gene: TRBJ1-5
clone size: NA
D gene: NA
CDR3 protein: CASGGDSNQPQHF
CDR3 DNA: TGTGCCAGTGGAGGGGACAGCAATCAGCCCCAGCATTTT

V gene: TRBV7-9
J gene: TRBJ2-4
clone size: NA
D gene: NA
CDR3 protein: CASSYYRSREDIQYF
CDR3 DNA: TGTGCCAGCAGCTACTACCGGAGCAGGGAGGACATTCAGTACTTC

V gene: TRBV7-3
J gene: TRBJ1-1
clone size: few
D gene: NA
CDR3 protein: CASSPTGYGGTEAFF
CDR3 DNA: TGTGCCAGCAGCCCAACGGGGTACGGGGGCACTGAAGCTTTCTTT

V gene: TRBV7-9
J gene: TRBJ1-1
clone size: NA
D gene: TRBD1
CDR3 protein: CASRKPGGGEAFF
CDR3 DNA: TGTGCCAGCAGAAAACCAGGGGGCGGGGAAGCTTTCTTT

V gene: TRBV4-1
J gene: TRBJ2-1
clone size: NA
D gene: TRBD1
CDR3 protein: CASSQDAATGGLNEQFF
CDR3 DNA: TGCGCCAGCAGCCAAGACGCGGCGACAGGGGGTCTGAATGAGCAGTTCTTC

V gene: TRBV2
J gene: TRBJ1-2
clone size: NA
D gene: NA
CDR3 protein: CATTTDKAGGYTF
CDR3 DNA: TGTGCCACTACAACCGACAAGGCGGGTGGCTACACCTTC